The source of this T cell receptor (beta chain) is a study of blood T cell repertoires in COVID-19. Losses at the gene ends were 3 bases for V and 4 bases for J; bases not matched to a gene: 5. The CDR3 totals 15 residues. The germline V gene encodes CDR1 SNHLY and CDR2 FYNNEI. Here immunoSEQ multiplex PCR was the method, and the copy in TCRdb shows in-frame clones only, minus some. Of about 130,000 clones listed, about 87% are singletons. This clonotype was obtained from a man aged 45 to 65 with acute or convalescent COVID-19. Sequenced input: peripheral blood. The chain uses TRBV2 and TRBJ2-3; 9 bases fit TRBD2. The CDR3 here is CASSEARGGADTQYF. The CDR3 coding sequence is TGTGCCAGCAGTGAGGCGCGGGGGGGGGCAGATACGCAGTATTTT.